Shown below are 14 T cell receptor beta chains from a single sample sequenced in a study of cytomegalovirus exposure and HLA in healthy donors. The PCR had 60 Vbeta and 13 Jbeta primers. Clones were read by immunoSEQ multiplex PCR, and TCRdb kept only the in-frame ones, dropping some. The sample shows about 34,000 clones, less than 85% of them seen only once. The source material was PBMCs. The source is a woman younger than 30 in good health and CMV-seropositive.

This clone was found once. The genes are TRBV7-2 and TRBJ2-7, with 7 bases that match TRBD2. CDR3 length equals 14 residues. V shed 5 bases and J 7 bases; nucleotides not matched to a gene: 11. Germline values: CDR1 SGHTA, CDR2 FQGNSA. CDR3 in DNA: TGTGCCAGCAGCCCAACGGGGGGAGGTTGGGAGCAGTACTTC. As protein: CASSPTGGGWEQYF.

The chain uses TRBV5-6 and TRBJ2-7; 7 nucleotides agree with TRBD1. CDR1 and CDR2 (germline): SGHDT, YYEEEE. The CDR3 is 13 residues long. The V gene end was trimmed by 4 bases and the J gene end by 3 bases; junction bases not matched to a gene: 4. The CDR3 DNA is TGTGCCAGCAGCCGTCGACAGGGCTACGAGCAGTACTTC. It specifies CASSRRQGYEQYF.

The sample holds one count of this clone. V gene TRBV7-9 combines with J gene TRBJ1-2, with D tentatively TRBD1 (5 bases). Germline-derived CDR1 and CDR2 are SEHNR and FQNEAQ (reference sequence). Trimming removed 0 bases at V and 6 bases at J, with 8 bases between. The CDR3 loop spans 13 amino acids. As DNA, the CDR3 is TGTGCCAGCAGCTTAGCCCAGGGAAATGGCTACACCTTC. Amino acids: CASSLAQGNGYTF.

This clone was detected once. The CDR3 DNA follows: TGTGCCAGCAGTTCCCCGTGGACAGGGTATAGCGAGCAGTACTTC. This gives the protein CASSSPWTGYSEQYF. The chain joins TRBV28 to TRBJ2-7; 8 positions agree with TRBD1. The germline gives CDR1 MDHEN, CDR2 SYDVKM. CDR3 length equals 15 residues. Germline trimming cut 4 bases from V and 6 bases from J; bases unmatched to any gene: 11.

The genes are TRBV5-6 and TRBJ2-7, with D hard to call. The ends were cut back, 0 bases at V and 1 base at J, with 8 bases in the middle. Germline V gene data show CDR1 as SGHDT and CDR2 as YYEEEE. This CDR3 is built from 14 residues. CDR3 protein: CASSLVAKSYEQYF. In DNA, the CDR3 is TGTGCCAGCAGCTTGGTAGCCAAATCCTACGAGCAGTACTTC.

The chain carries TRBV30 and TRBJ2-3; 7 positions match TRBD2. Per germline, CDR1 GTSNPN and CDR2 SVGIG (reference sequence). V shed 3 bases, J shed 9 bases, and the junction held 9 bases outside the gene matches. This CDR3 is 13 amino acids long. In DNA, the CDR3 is TGTGCCTGGAGGGGAACTAGCGACGGCACGCAGTATTTT. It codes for CAWRGTSDGTQYF.

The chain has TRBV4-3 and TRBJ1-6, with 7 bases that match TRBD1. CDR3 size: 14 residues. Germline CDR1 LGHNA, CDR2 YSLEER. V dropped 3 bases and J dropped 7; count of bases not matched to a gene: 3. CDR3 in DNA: TGCGCCAGCAGCCATTCGACAGGGAATTCACCCCTCCACTTT. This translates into CASSHSTGNSPLHF.

The CDR3: CASSGRATGELFF. CDR3 nucleotides: TGTGCCAGCAGTGGGCGGGCAACCGGGGAGCTGTTTTTT. The genes are TRBV6-5 and TRBJ2-2; D may be TRBD2 (5 bases). CDR1 is MNHEY, CDR2 SVGAGI, per germline. The CDR3 totals 13 residues. V gave up 5 bases and J gave up 5 bases, with 9 bases separating them.

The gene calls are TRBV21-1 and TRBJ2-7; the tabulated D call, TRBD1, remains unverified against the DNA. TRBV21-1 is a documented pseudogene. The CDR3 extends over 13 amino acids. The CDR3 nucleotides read TGTGCCAGCCCACAGGGGGTAGCCTACGAGCAGTACTTC. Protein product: CASPQGVAYEQYF.

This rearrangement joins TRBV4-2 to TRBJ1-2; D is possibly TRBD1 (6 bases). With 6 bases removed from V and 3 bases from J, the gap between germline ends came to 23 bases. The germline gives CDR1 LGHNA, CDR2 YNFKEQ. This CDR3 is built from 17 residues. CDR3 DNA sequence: TGTGCCAGCAGAACAGGGCAGGGGTCGGGGAATGACTATGGCTACACCTTC. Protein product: CASRTGQGSGNDYGYTF.

CDR3 sequence reads: CASRGGSYEQYF. Here the CDR3 DNA reads TGTGCCAGCAGGGGGGGGTCCTACGAGCAGTACTTC. The chain is built from TRBV2 and TRBJ2-5; 7 nucleotides match TRBD2. TRBJ2-7 matches the DNA end more closely, so the J call is doubtful. Germline CDR1 reads SNHLY; CDR2 reads FYNNEI. This CDR3 region has 12 residues.

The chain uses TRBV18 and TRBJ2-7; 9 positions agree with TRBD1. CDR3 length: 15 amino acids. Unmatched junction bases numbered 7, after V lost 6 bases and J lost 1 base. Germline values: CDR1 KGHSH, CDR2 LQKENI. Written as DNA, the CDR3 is TGTGCCAGCTCGGGGGGACAGGGAGGATCCTACGAGCAGTACTTC. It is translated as CASSGGQGGSYEQYF.

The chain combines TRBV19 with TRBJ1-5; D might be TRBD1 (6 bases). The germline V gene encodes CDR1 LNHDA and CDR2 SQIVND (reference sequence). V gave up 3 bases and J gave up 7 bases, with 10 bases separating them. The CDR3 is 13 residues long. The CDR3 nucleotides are TGTGCCAGTAGTATGGGGGGGCGGCAGCCCCAGCATTTT. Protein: CASSMGGRQPQHF. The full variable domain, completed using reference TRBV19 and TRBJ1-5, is DGGITQSPKYLFRKEGQNVTLSCEQNLNHDAMYWYRQDPGQGLRLIYYSQIVNDFQKGDIAEGYSVSREKKESFPLTVTSAQKNPTAFYLCASSMGGRQPQHFGDGTRLSIL.

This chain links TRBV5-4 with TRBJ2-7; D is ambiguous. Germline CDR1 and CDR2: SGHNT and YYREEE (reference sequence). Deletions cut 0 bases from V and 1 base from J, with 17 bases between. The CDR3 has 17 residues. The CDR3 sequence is CASSLALPTDPSYEQYF. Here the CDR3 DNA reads TGTGCCAGCAGCTTGGCCTTGCCGACTGACCCTTCCTACGAGCAGTACTTC.